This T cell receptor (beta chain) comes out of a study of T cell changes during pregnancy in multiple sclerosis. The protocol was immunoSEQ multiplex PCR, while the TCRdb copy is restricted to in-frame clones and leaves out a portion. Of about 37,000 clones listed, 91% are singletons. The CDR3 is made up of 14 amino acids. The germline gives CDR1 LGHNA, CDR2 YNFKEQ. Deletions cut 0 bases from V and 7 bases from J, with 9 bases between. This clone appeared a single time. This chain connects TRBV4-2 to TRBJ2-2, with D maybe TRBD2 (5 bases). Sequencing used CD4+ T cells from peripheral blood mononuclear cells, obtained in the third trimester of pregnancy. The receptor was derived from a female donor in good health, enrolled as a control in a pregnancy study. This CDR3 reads CASSQEASYGELFF. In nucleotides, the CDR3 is TGTGCCAGCAGCCAAGAGGCTAGCTACGGGGAGCTGTTTTTT.